This TCR beta chain was sequenced during a study of CD8 T cells in ankylosing spondylitis. Libraries of TCR beta came from quantitative 5'-RACE with molecular barcodes. In TCRdb, the 5' RACE reads were re-called with MiXCR into one record per CDR3 protein. This table has almost 250,000 distinct CDR3 sequences, more than 25% appearing once. The CDR3 has 13 residues. V lost 0 bases to trimming and J lost 6 bases, with 7 bases between them. Germline CDR1 is SGDLS and CDR2 is YYNGEE. This sequence was found in a male donor with ankylosing spondylitis or in good health (not recorded which). The sequenced sample consisted of blood, either unsorted or a sorted T cell fraction (not recorded which). The chain recombines TRBV9 with TRBJ2-1; D gene unclear. CDR3 sequence (DNA): TGTGCCAGCAGCGTAGGTGGAATCAATGAGCAGTTCTTC. This translates into CASSVGGINEQFF.